The 9 T cell receptor beta chains given below trace back to one sample, sequenced in a study of T cell responses to AZD1222 COVID-19 vaccine. Using immunoSEQ multiplex PCR, the repertoire was profiled, and TCRdb retains in-frame clones only, with some absent. Of roughly 160,000 clones listed, roughly 89% are singletons. The material was peripheral blood, obtained 28 days after the second AZD1222 dose. These receptors all stem from an adult who received the AZD1222 COVID-19 vaccine.

The rearrangement joins TRBV10-1 to TRBJ2-3; D possibly corresponds to TRBD1 (5 bases). Trimming removed 1 base from V and 5 bases from J, with 19 bases in between. The CDR3 runs to 17 residues. Germline V gene lookup returns CDR1 WNHNN and CDR2 SYGVQD (reference sequence). The CDR3 DNA reads TGCGCCAGCAGTGAGTGGCCCAGGGTGGGATCAGGAGATACGCAGTATTTT. Amino acids: CASSEWPRVGSGDTQYF.

This clone was observed a few times. The genes are TRBV13 and TRBJ2-1; TRBD2 aligns across 7 bases. The CDR3 totals 16 residues. Per the germline V gene, CDR1 is PRHDT and CDR2 is FYEKMQ (reference sequence). V was pared by 3 bases and J by 0 bases, with 5 bases of the junction left unmatched. The CDR3 region is CASSFSKRGSYNEQFF. Written as DNA, the CDR3 is TGTGCCAGCAGCTTCTCCAAGCGGGGCTCCTACAATGAGCAGTTCTTC.

This chain uses TRBV29-1 with TRBJ1-1, with 9 bases that match TRBD1. CDR1 and CDR2 (germline): SQVTM, ANQGSEA. The CDR3 spans 15 residues. The J segment lost 3 bases and the V segment lost 6 bases, leaving 11 bases of the junction unmatched. CDR3 nucleotides: TGCAGCGTGCAATACAGGGGGCGAAAGGACACTGAAGCTTTCTTT. It yields the protein CSVQYRGRKDTEAFF.

The CDR3 spells CASSSTGTSRTDTQYF. CDR3 nucleotides: TGTGCCAGCAGCTCCACCGGGACTTCCCGCACAGATACGCAGTATTTT. The V and J genes are TRBV7-9 and TRBJ2-3; perhaps TRBD2 as D (6 bases). The CDR3 is made up of 16 amino acids. V was shortened by 4 bases and J by 1 base, with 15 bases between the two germline ends. Germline V gives CDR1 SEHNR, CDR2 FQNEAQ (reference sequence).

J is TRBJ2-7 and V is TRBV19; D remains ambiguous. This CDR3 is built from 16 residues. Germline CDR1 and CDR2: LNHDA and SQIVND (reference sequence). Deletions cut 3 bases from V and 4 bases from J, with 19 bases between. The DNA of the CDR3 is TGTGCCAGTAGTATCGAACGGACGGTGGAAGTTTACGAGCAGTACTTC. Amino acid sequence: CASSIERTVEVYEQYF.

This clone was recorded once. This chain uses TRBV19 with TRBJ2-7; 9 positions match TRBD1. The CDR3 runs to 15 residues. Trimming took 7 bases from V and 4 from J; bases not matched to a gene: 11. CDR1 and CDR2 from the germline V gene are LNHDA and SQIVND (reference sequence). The chain's CDR3 is CASKTTGGNRYEQYF. CDR3 nucleotide sequence: TGTGCCAGTAAAACTACAGGGGGCAATCGTTACGAGCAGTACTTC. Variable domain in full (rest from reference TRBV19 and TRBJ2-7): DGGITQSPKYLFRKEGQNVTLSCEQNLNHDAMYWYRQDPGQGLRLIYYSQIVNDFQKGDIAEGYSVSREKKESFPLTVTSAQKNPTAFYLCASKTTGGNRYEQYFGPGTRLTVT.

V is TRBV3-1 (or the pseudogene TRBV3-2) and J is TRBJ1-6; D remains ambiguous. V lost 1 base and J 7 bases, leaving 14 bases between the germline ends. Germline-derived CDR1 and CDR2 are LGHDT and YNNKEL (reference sequence). There are 16 residues in the CDR3. The CDR3 DNA is TGTGCCAGCAGCCAAGGGGTGAGACTGTTGAATTCACCCCTCCACTTT. Amino acids: CASSQGVRLLNSPLHF.

The rearrangement links TRBV19 to TRBJ1-1; 7 bases align to TRBD1. The CDR3 extends over 14 amino acids. V gave up 4 bases and J gave up 1 base; unmatched junction bases: 3. Germline V gene data show CDR1 as LNHDA and CDR2 as SQIVND (reference sequence). CDR3 sequence reads: CASSKGQKNTEAFF. CDR3 DNA: TGTGCCAGTAGTAAGGGACAGAAGAACACTGAAGCTTTCTTT.

This sequence joins TRBV5-3 and TRBJ2-5, with 7 bases matching TRBD1. TRBV5-3 is known as an ORF, though its function is uncertain. The CDR3 runs 17 residues. V shed 3 bases and J 3 bases; nucleotides not matched to a gene: 14. CDR3 DNA sequence: TGTGCCAGAAGCTACCGTTCATACAGGGGCGGAAAAGAGACCCAGTACTTC. Amino acids: CARSYRSYRGGKETQYF.